This T cell receptor beta chain came from a study of control samples from healthy donors and cancer patients (dated by TCRdb to the early 2020s). The library was built by means of the immunoSEQ multiplex PCR assay. The table was pulled from immuneACCESS by TCRdb, which kept in-frame rearrangements only. Such tables lose some clones; where checked, under half of the loss comes from unresolved V genes, and the rest has no known cause. Present in this sample are approximately 140,000 clones, about 90% of which were seen just once. Jointly, the top ten make up over 6% of the sample. With regard to this clone: The specificity of this receptor is unknown. The input lacks base qualities; no much larger clone sits a single base away.

The CDR3 runs 13 amino acids, cysteine and phenylalanine included. Only the CDR3 region is kept as DNA, spanning 39 bases read in frame from base 1. The germline V and J ends show losses of 9 bases and 7 bases respectively, and no gene match explains 8 bases of the junction. CDR1 and CDR2, per the germline V gene (reference sequence), are LNHDA and SQIVND. This sequence was found in a young man in good health. Rearrangement joined TRBV19 to TRBJ2-1, with 8 middle bases fitting TRBD1. The source material was blood. The CDR3 here reads CASDRTGKNEQFF. The sequence in DNA is TGTGCCAGCGATAGGACAGGGAAAAATGAGCAGTTCTTC.